These T cell receptor beta chains were read from a single sample in a study of monozygotic twins with inflammatory bowel disease. TCRdb re-called the 5' RACE reads and gives one entry per CDR3 protein, without DNA. The listing contains 110,000 to 150,000 distinct CDR3 sequences. Sequencing was carried out using blood. These TCRs come from a human donor with ulcerative colitis or Crohn's disease, or a healthy co-twin of an affected twin (not recorded which). Both conserved end residues are part of each CDR3.

TRBV20-1	TRBJ2-3	CSAPVASTDTQYF
TRBV20-1	TRBJ1-2	CSADGPYGYTF
TRBV19	TRBJ2-6	CASSRDSNSGANVLTF
TRBV7-8	TRBJ2-2	CAGQGPTNTGELFF
TRBV7-2	TRBJ2-7	CASSPRIAGVPYEQYF
TRBV5-6	TRBJ2-5	CASSRGQGYETQYF
TRBV7-3	TRBJ2-7	CASSPGVAETYEQYF
TRBV20-1	TRBJ2-7	CSARGGNYEQYF
TRBV7-2	TRBJ2-7	CASSFRTGGYEQYF
TRBV5-6	TRBJ1-1	CASSTGLGAVRAFF
TRBV10-3	TRBJ1-2	CAISADLGPGTYGYTF
TRBV29-1	TRBJ1-3	CSVLFSGNTIYF
TRBV10-3	TRBJ2-6	CAISEPTGANVLTF
TRBV19	TRBJ2-5	CASSTRRGQAPQETQYF
TRBV29-1	TRBJ2-2	CSVVENTGELFF
TRBV7-3	TRBJ2-5	CASSSRVWETQYF
TRBV19	TRBJ2-7	CASSIGTGGYEQYF
TRBV5-1	TRBJ2-1	CASSLTSSSYNEQFF
TRBV7-8	TRBJ2-2	CASSSSGRAGAGELFF
TRBV10-3	TRBJ2-3	CAISSPDRGSDTQYF
TRBV24-1	TRBJ2-5	CATSSGGLVETQYF
TRBV14	TRBJ1-1	CASSPARGLSTEAFF
TRBV30	TRBJ2-7	CACAKGAYEQYF
TRBV18	TRBJ1-1	CASSPLGRTRNTEAFF
TRBV29-1	TRBJ2-5	CSVPWTGGMETQYF
TRBV18	TRBJ2-7	CASSPGTGGFGEQYF
TRBV5-5	TRBJ1-5	CASSFDFNQPQHF
TRBV12-3/TRBV12-4	TRBJ2-7	CASSGGTGKGYEQYF
TRBV5-1	TRBJ2-5	CASSFGTEETQYF
TRBV20-1	TRBJ2-1	CSATGLAGGVWDNEQFF
TRBV5-1	TRBJ1-1	CASSTDRSTEAFF
TRBV20-1	TRBJ1-5	CSARYGAENQPQHF
TRBV27	TRBJ1-2	CASSLWAGVDGYTF
TRBV7-7	TRBJ2-3	CASSLDKQGTQYF
TRBV20-1	TRBJ2-1	CSAAPSGRKNNEQFF
TRBV20-1	TRBJ1-1	CSANRYNTEAFF
TRBV7-3	TRBJ2-7	CASSIGRSYEQYF
TRBV24-1	TRBJ2-1	CATSVLGQGGDEQFF
TRBV10-3	TRBJ2-6	CAIPSTGANVLTF
TRBV29-1	TRBJ1-1	CSGDGPQNTEAFF
TRBV5-1	TRBJ1-6	CASTFGTVYNSPLHF
TRBV3-1	TRBJ2-1	CASSRAGLLDEQFF
TRBV18	TRBJ2-2	CASSPPSGGRVVGELFF